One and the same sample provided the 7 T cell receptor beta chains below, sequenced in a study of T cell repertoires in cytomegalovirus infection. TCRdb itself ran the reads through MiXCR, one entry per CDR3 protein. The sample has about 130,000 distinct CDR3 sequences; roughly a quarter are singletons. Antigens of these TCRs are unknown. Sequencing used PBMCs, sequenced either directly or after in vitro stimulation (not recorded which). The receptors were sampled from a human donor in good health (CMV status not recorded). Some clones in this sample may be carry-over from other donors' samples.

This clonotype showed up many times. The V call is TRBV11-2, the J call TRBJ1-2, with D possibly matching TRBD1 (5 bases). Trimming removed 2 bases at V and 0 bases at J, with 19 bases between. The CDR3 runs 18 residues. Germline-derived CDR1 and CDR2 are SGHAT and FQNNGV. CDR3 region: CASSLRGSKDPANYGYTF. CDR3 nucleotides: TGTGCCAGCAGCTTAAGGGGATCGAAGGATCCGGCTAACTATGGCTACACCTTC.

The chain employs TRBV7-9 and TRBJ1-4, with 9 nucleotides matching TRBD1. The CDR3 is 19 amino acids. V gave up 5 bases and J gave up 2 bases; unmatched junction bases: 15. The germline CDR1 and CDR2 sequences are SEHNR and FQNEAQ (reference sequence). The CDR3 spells CASSRGDRARNGTNEKLFF. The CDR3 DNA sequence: TGTGCCAGCAGCCGAGGGGACAGGGCACGAAACGGTACTAATGAAAAACTGTTTTTT.

For the CDR3, the DNA is TGTGCCACCAGTGGAATCGGGAGAGGCGGGGAGACCCAGTACTTC. This codes for CATSGIGRGGETQYF. The J gene is TRBJ2-5, the V gene TRBV24-1, with a possible D match to TRBD2 (6 bases). V lost 5 bases, J lost 5 bases, and 17 bases lay in between. The CDR3 spans 15 residues. Germline loops: CDR1 KGHDR, CDR2 SFDVKD.

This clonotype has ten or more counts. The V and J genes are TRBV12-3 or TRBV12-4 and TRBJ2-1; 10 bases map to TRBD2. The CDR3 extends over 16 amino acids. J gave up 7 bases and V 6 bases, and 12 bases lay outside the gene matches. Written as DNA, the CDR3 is TGTGCCAGCAGCCATTTAGCGGGAGGCAGTGGGAATGAGCAGTTCTTC. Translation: CASSHLAGGSGNEQFF.

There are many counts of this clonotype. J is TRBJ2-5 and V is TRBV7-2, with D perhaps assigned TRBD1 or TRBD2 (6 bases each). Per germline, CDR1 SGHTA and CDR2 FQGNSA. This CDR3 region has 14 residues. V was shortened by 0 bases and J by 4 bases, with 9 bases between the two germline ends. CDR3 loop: CASSLAGGRETQYF. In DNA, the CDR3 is TGTGCCAGCAGCTTAGCAGGGGGGCGAGAGACCCAGTACTTC.

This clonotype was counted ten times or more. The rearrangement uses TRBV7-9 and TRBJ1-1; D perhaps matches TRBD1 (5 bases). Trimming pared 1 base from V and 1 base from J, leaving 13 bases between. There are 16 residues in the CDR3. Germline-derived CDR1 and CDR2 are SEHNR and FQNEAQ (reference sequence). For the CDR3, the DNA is TGTGCCAGCAGCTTAGGGGCAGGGCTCACGAACACTGAAGCTTTCTTT. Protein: CASSLGAGLTNTEAFF.

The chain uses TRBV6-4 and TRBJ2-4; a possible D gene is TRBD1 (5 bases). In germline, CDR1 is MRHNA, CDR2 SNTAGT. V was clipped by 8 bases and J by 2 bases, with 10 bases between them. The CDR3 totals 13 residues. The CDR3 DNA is TGTGCCAGCCCAGGGTTGCCCAAAAACATTCAGTACTTC. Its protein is CASPGLPKNIQYF.